Listed below are T cell receptor beta chains from one sample, sequenced in a study of T cell repertoires in cytomegalovirus infection. No antigens are known for them. Each CDR3 protein gets one entry after TCRdb re-called the reads with MiXCR. The sample includes tens of thousands of distinct CDR3 sequences, under 55% of them seen just once. The sample consisted of CD8+ T cells from cultured PBMCs, taken from culture after CMV antigen stimulation. The receptors here all came from a human donor in good health (CMV status not recorded). Some clones in this sample may be carry-over from other donors' samples. Each CDR3 is given with its conserved first and last residue. The D gene is left open where the match is weak. A row's size may be missing; if present it is once, few, many or a size class.

CDR3 DNA	CDR3 protein	D gene	J gene	clone size	V gene
TGTGCCAGCAGCTTAGTCCAGGGACTCAATGAGCAGTTCTTC	CASSLVQGLNEQFF	-	TRBJ2-1	few	TRBV7-6
TGTGCCAGCAGCCCACCCCGGTACAATGAGCAGTTCTTC	CASSPPRYNEQFF	-	TRBJ2-1	-	TRBV7-4
TGTGCCAGCGAGAGGGGGACTGAAGCTTTCTTT	CASERGTEAFF	-	TRBJ1-1	once	TRBV6-1
TGTGCTAGCAGCTTAGACCTCCCTAGGGGGTATAGCAATCAGCCCCAGCATTTT	CASSLDLPRGYSNQPQHF	-	TRBJ1-5	few	TRBV7-6
TGTGCCAGTAAGAGGTCGACTAGCTTCACAGATACGCAGTATTTT	CASKRSTSFTDTQYF	TRBD2	TRBJ2-3	once	TRBV19
TGTGCCAGCAGCTTCGGCCGTGACAGGGGTAGCAATCAGCCCCAGCATTTT	CASSFGRDRGSNQPQHF	TRBD1	TRBJ1-5	few	TRBV7-8
TGTGCCAGCAGCTTCCGCCGGGACTCGGCCTACGAGCAGTACTTC	CASSFRRDSAYEQYF	-	TRBJ2-7	few	TRBV11-2
TGTGCCAGCAGCCCCCCTCGCCAAGAGACCCAGTACTTC	CASSPPRQETQYF	-	TRBJ2-5	few	TRBV7-9
TGTGCCAGCAGTGTCGGGGCAGACACCGGGGAGCTGTTTTTT	CASSVGADTGELFF	-	TRBJ2-2	-	TRBV6-4
TGTGCCAGCAGTTTATGGGACGGAGCGACTGAAGCTTTCTTT	CASSLWDGATEAFF	-	TRBJ1-1	-	TRBV12-3/TRBV12-4
TGTGCCAGCAGTGACAGGGGGCTTGCCGGGGAGCTGTTTTTT	CASSDRGLAGELFF	TRBD1	TRBJ2-2	few	TRBV7-8
TGTGCCACCAGCACCGTGGGGCCTAGGGGCCAGCATTTT	CATSTVGPRGQHF	-	TRBJ1-5	once	TRBV15
TGTGCCAGCAGCCGCTCCGTCGGGGGGTCCTACAATGAGCAGTTCTTC	CASSRSVGGSYNEQFF	TRBD2	TRBJ2-1	-	TRBV7-8
TGTGCCAGCAGCCCCTGGGATGGTAGGGACAAAAACATTCAGTACTTC	CASSPWDGRDKNIQYF	-	TRBJ2-4	few	TRBV11-2
TGTGCCAGCAGCTCGGGCTTCTTGGAGACCCAGTACTTC	CASSSGFLETQYF	-	TRBJ2-5	few	TRBV11-2
TGTGCCAGCAGCTTGGTGTCCTTTCTGAGTGAAAAACTGTTTTTT	CASSLVSFLSEKLFF	-	TRBJ1-4	-	TRBV5-5
TGTGCCGGTTTCACCGGGAGCGGCTACACCTTC	CAGFTGSGYTF	-	TRBJ1-2	once	TRBV30
TGTGCCAGCAGCACCCCGGGCAGGGTGAGCACTGAAGCTTTCTTT	CASSTPGRVSTEAFF	-	TRBJ1-1	few	TRBV7-9
TGTGCCAGCAGCCAAGCGGGGGGGGGATATAGCAATCAGCCCCAGCATTTT	CASSQAGGGYSNQPQHF	-	TRBJ1-5	few	TRBV4-2
TGTGCCAGCAGCTTATCAGGGTACACAGATACGCAGTATTTT	CASSLSGYTDTQYF	-	TRBJ2-3	-	TRBV7-8
TGCAGTGCTCCACGTATCGTCGGGGGCAGGGGGAGGAATGAGCAGTTCTTC	CSAPRIVGGRGRNEQFF	-	TRBJ2-1	-	TRBV20-1
TGTGCCAGCAGTTTAGCCGCCCGAGGACTAGCGGGCTCTCGATCCAATGAGCAGTTCTTC	CASSLAARGLAGSRSNEQFF	TRBD2	TRBJ2-1	few	TRBV12-3/TRBV12-4
TGTGCCATCAGGCCCGAGGAGAAGCACGAGCAGTACTTC	CAIRPEEKHEQYF	-	TRBJ2-7	-	TRBV10-3
TGCAGCGTTTCCGAGCCCAGGACAGGGGTGGTTGAAGCTTTCTTT	CSVSEPRTGVVEAFF	TRBD1	TRBJ1-1	-	TRBV29-1
TGTGCCAGCAGCTACAGGACGTACCCCTCTGGGGCCAACGTCCTGACTTTC	CASSYRTYPSGANVLTF	-	TRBJ2-6	-	TRBV6-1
TGTGCCAGTAAAATTGGAAAAATGAGCTCCTACAATGAGCAGTTCTTC	CASKIGKMSSYNEQFF	-	TRBJ2-1	-	TRBV19
TGCAGTGCTAGGGTCCGAGGGGGAGCGGGACAGAACATTGGTACGCAGTATTTT	CSARVRGGAGQNIGTQYF	-	TRBJ2-3	-	TRBV20-1
TGTGCCAGCAGCCTACCGGGACGGCTTATCTATGGCTACACCTTC	CASSLPGRLIYGYTF	-	TRBJ1-2	-	TRBV7-3
TGCAGCGTGAAGGCGACTTTGAACACCGGGGAGCTGTTTTTT	CSVKATLNTGELFF	-	TRBJ2-2	once	TRBV29-1
TGTGCCAGCAGCTTGGATAATTTCTACGAGCAGTACTTC	CASSLDNFYEQYF	-	TRBJ2-7	-	TRBV7-9
TGTGCCAGCAGTTACCGACAGGGCAAAGACTATGGCTACACCTTC	CASSYRQGKDYGYTF	TRBD1	TRBJ1-2	-	TRBV6-5
TGTGCCAGCACCCTGACTAGAGTGAGCAATGAGCAGTTCTTC	CASTLTRVSNEQFF	-	TRBJ2-1	few	TRBV14
TGTGCCTGGTCCGAGGGAACCTTTAGCAATCAGCCCCAGCATTTT	CAWSEGTFSNQPQHF	-	TRBJ1-5	-	TRBV30
TGTGCCAGCAGCTTAGGGGCTTGGCAGAACACTGAAGCTTTCTTT	CASSLGAWQNTEAFF	-	TRBJ1-1	few	TRBV7-8
TGTGCCAGCAGCCACCTTAATGAGCAGTTCTTC	CASSHLNEQFF	-	TRBJ2-1	-	TRBV27
TGTGCCATCAGCGACGACCGGGACAGGGAGTTCTTC	CAISDDRDREFF	TRBD1	TRBJ2-1	-	TRBV10-3
TGTGCCAGCAGTTTTCGTGGCCGGGGGCGCGCAGATACGCAGTATTTT	CASSFRGRGRADTQYF	-	TRBJ2-3	-	TRBV28
TGTGCCAGCAGCTCCGGGGGAATAGCCAAAAACATTCAGTACTTC	CASSSGGIAKNIQYF	-	TRBJ2-4	-	TRBV6-2/TRBV6-3
TGTGCCAGCAGTTGGGGGGGGAGGACCTCCTACGAGCAGTACTTC	CASSWGGRTSYEQYF	TRBD2	TRBJ2-7	-	TRBV27
TGTGCCAGTACTTTTAGGGGCAGCAATCAGCCCCAGCATTTT	CASTFRGSNQPQHF	-	TRBJ1-5	-	TRBV19
TGTGCCAGCAGCTTAGGGCGGGAGGGCTACGAGCAGTACTTC	CASSLGREGYEQYF	TRBD2	TRBJ2-7	few	TRBV7-6
TGTGCCAGCCCACTCGGGGACAGGGGACCCTATGGCTACACCTTC	CASPLGDRGPYGYTF	TRBD1	TRBJ1-2	-	TRBV2
TGCAGCGTTGAAGCACTTTCATTACCGGGACAGGGGGAAGATACGCAGTATTTT	CSVEALSLPGQGEDTQYF	TRBD1	TRBJ2-3	-	TRBV29-1
TGTGCCAGCAGCTTATGGACAGGGAGCTCCTACGAGCAGTACTTC	CASSLWTGSSYEQYF	TRBD1	TRBJ2-7	-	TRBV11-2
TGTGCCAGCAGCAGGACTCTGAGTTACAATGAGCAGTTCTTC	CASSRTLSYNEQFF	-	TRBJ2-1	-	TRBV28
TGTGCCAGCAATTCCCCTAGCGGGGGATCGTACAATGAGCAGTTCTTC	CASNSPSGGSYNEQFF	TRBD2	TRBJ2-1	once	TRBV12-3/TRBV12-4
TGTGCCAGCAGCCCAGGGACTTATGGCTACACCTTC	CASSPGTYGYTF	-	TRBJ1-2	once	TRBV7-9
TGTGCCAGCAGTTACTCAGGGGACTTAAATGAGCAGTTCTTC	CASSYSGDLNEQFF	-	TRBJ2-1	-	TRBV6-5
TGTGCCAGCAGTCTGACGGTCAGACAGGATTATTCCTATGGCTACACCTTC	CASSLTVRQDYSYGYTF	-	TRBJ1-2	-	TRBV28
TGTGCCAGCAGTCCTGGGACAGGGATGATTCTCACTGAAGCTTTCTTT	CASSPGTGMILTEAFF	TRBD1	TRBJ1-1	-	TRBV6-5
TGTGCCAGCAGTTTATCGATGGTAGCGGATATAACCGGGGAGCTGTTTTTT	CASSLSMVADITGELFF	-	TRBJ2-2	-	TRBV27
TGTGCCAGCAGCTTAGGCGGGAGGGCCGTCTCAGATACGCAGTATTTT	CASSLGGRAVSDTQYF	TRBD2	TRBJ2-3	-	TRBV5-4